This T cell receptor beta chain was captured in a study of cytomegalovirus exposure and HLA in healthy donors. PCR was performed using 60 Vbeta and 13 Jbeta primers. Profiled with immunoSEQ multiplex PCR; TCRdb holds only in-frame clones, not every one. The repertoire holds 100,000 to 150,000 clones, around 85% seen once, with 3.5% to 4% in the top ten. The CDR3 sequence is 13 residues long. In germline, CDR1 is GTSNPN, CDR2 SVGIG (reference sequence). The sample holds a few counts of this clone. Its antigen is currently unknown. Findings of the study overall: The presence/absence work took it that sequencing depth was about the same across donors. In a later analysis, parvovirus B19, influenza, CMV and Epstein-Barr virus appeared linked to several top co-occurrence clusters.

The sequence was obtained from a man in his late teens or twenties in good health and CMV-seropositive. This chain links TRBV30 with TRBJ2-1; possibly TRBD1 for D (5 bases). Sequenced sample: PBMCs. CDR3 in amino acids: CAGTLQAYNEQFF. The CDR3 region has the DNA TGTGCTGGAACCCTACAGGCCTACAATGAGCAGTTCTTC.